What follows is one T cell receptor beta chain and its context. Its specificity is unknown. The CDR3 contains 14 residues. Germline V CDR1 and CDR2: ENHRY, SYGVKD. Deletions cut 2 bases from V and 6 bases from J, with 13 bases between. Clones were read by immunoSEQ multiplex PCR, and TCRdb kept only the in-frame ones, dropping some. The data hold roughly 70,000 clones, with approximately 82% observed a single time. This sample is drawn from a study of PD-1 blockade in mismatch repair-deficient tumors. General study results and limits: After pembrolizumab, tumor-resident clones rose rapidly, then generally contracted before radiologic responses.

The J gene is TRBJ1-2, the V gene TRBV10-3; D remains ambiguous. The sequenced sample was peripheral blood, obtained 2 weeks after starting pembrolizumab. The sequence was obtained from an adult with mismatch repair-deficient cancer. CDR3 in DNA: TGTGCCATCAGTGAGGATGCCCGGAGTGATGGCTACACCTTC. Encoded protein: CAISEDARSDGYTF.